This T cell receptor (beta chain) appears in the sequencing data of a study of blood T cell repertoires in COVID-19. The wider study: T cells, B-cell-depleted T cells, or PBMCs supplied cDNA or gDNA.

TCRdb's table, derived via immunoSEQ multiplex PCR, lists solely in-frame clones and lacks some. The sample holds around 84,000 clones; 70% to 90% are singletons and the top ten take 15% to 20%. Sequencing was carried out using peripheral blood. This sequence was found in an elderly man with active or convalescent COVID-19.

The CDR3 reads CASSPTSLGSAFQYF. The CDR3 DNA follows: TGTGCCAGCAGCCCTACTAGTCTGGGCTCCGCCTTTCAGTACTTC. The rearrangement uses TRBV7-2 and TRBJ2-4, with D tentatively TRBD2 (5 bases). Germline V gene lookup returns CDR1 SGHTA and CDR2 FQGNSA. Trimming took 5 bases from V and 11 from J, leaving 22 bases between them. The CDR3 contains 15 residues.